Listed below are T cell receptor beta chains from one sample, sequenced in a study of a mutant IDH1 vaccine in newly diagnosed glioma. Some clones are missing from TCRdb's copy, which holds only in-frame ones; the method was immunoSEQ multiplex PCR. The sample includes tens of thousands of clones, more than 65% of them seen just once. The source was PBMCs, collected from a glioma patient treated with radiotherapy, temozolomide or both. These receptor sequences come from a man aged 45 to 65 with glioma. The CDR3 runs from the conserved cysteine through the conserved F or W. A D gene is named only where the DNA matches it firmly. Size tells how often a clone was seen (once, few, many) or the class of an expanded clone, and some rows leave it out.

TRBJ2-3 | TRBV9 | few | TRBD2 | TGTGCCAGCAGCGTAGCAGCGGGGGCCCGCACAGATACGCAGTATTTT | CASSVAAGARTDTQYF
TRBJ2-1 | TRBV10-3 | few | . | TGTGCCACGCGCGATAATGAGCAGTTCTTC | CATRDNEQFF
TRBJ2-3 | TRBV7-9 | . | . | TGTGCCAGCAGCTTAGGGACAGCCAGCACAGATACGCAGTATTTT | CASSLGTASTDTQYF
TRBJ1-1 | TRBV30 | few | TRBD1 | TGTGCCTGCCACGATCTCGACAGGGGGTTCAGTGGGAACACTGAAGCTTTCTTT | CACHDLDRGFSGNTEAFF
TRBJ2-2 | TRBV28 | . | TRBD1 | TGTGCCAGCAGGTTCGGGACAGAGGGTTTTGGGGAGCTGTTTTTT | CASRFGTEGFGELFF
TRBJ2-7 | TRBV27 | . | . | TGTGCCAGCAGTCCCGCCCACAGGGTTTCCTACGAGCAGTACTTC | CASSPAHRVSYEQYF
TRBJ1-6 | TRBV30 | . | . | TGTGCCTGGAGTTCGCAGGGTCACTATAATTCACCCCTCCACTTT | CAWSSQGHYNSPLHF
TRBJ2-5 | TRBV30 | . | TRBD1 | TGTGCCTGGATCGTTTTGACAGGGGGCCAGGAGACCCAGTACTTC | CAWIVLTGGQETQYF
TRBJ2-1 | TRBV27 | . | . | TGTGCCAGCAGTCTTGGGGGCAATGAGCAGTTCTTC | CASSLGGNEQFF
TRBJ2-1 | TRBV6-6 | few | TRBD2 | TGTGCCACAGAAGAGGGACTAGCGTTCAATGAGCAGTTCTTC | CATEEGLAFNEQFF
TRBJ1-5 | TRBV6-1 | . | . | TGTGCCAGCAGCAGGTATAGCAATCAGCCCCAGCATTTT | CASSRYSNQPQHF
TRBJ2-3 | TRBV4-1 | . | TRBD2 | TGCGCCAGCAGCCAAGGTGCCGGGGGGGCCGGCACAGATACGCAGTATTTT | CASSQGAGGAGTDTQYF
TRBJ2-7 | TRBV6-1 | . | . | TGTGCCAGCAGTCCCCGAATGGGGCCCCTCTACGAGCAGTACTTC | CASSPRMGPLYEQYF
TRBJ2-5 | TRBV9 | . | TRBD2 | TGTGCCAGCAGCCGGGGGGAACAGACCCAGTACTTC | CASSRGEQTQYF
TRBJ1-5 | TRBV4-2 | few | . | TGTGCCAGCAGCCTTTATTCAGGCGGCAATCAGCCCCAGCATTTT | CASSLYSGGNQPQHF
TRBJ2-4 | TRBV6-5 | . | . | TGTGCCAGCAGGGCGACCGTAGGAAACATTCAGTACTTC | CASRATVGNIQYF
TRBJ1-1 | TRBV2 | few | . | TGTGCCAGCAAAGGGATTTCGGGGACTGAAGCTTTCTTT | CASKGISGTEAFF
TRBJ2-4 | TRBV25-1 | once | . | TGTGCCAGCAGTGAATCTTCCATCGTAGCCAAAAACATTCAGTACTTC | CASSESSIVAKNIQYF
TRBJ2-5 | TRBV25-1 | . | TRBD1 | TGTGCCAGCAGTGGGGGGCCAGGGACAGGGCAAGAGACCCAGTACTTC | CASSGGPGTGQETQYF
TRBJ2-7 | TRBV6-5 | . | TRBD2 | TGTGCCAGCAGTTACTCGGCGGGGGAGTACGAGCAGTACTTC | CASSYSAGEYEQYF
TRBJ1-5 | TRBV18 | . | TRBD1 | TGTGCCAGCTCACCTAGGGGGCCCGTTCTACAGCCCCAGCATTTT | CASSPRGPVLQPQHF
TRBJ1-4 | TRBV30 | . | . | TGTGCCTGGAATATCGGTGAAAAACTGTTTTTT | CAWNIGEKLFF
TRBJ2-7 | TRBV4-2 | . | . | TGTGCCAGCAGCGCCGGCTCGGGGAATACCTACGAGCAGTACTTC | CASSAGSGNTYEQYF
TRBJ2-5 | TRBV10-3 | . | . | TGTGCCATCAGACTCGACCCCGGAACGGAGACCCAGTACTTC | CAIRLDPGTETQYF
TRBJ2-1 | TRBV28 | few | . | TGTGCCAGCAGTTCCCAAAGCGTGACAGAGTACAATGAGCAGTTCTTC | CASSSQSVTEYNEQFF
TRBJ2-7 | TRBV9 | . | . | TGTGCCAGCAGCGTAGCCCCGGAGGGCTACGAGCAGTACTTC | CASSVAPEGYEQYF
TRBJ2-5 | TRBV16 | large | TRBD1 | TGTGCCAGCAGCCAACTACAGGGGTCCCAAGAGACCCAGTACTTC | CASSQLQGSQETQYF
TRBJ2-1 | TRBV7-2 | . | . | TGTGCCAGCAGCCCACCCCATGGGGGGCCCGGCGATGAGCAGTTCTTC | CASSPPHGGPGDEQFF
TRBJ2-1 | TRBV6-6 | . | . | TGTGCCAGCAGTTACTCTGGCAGCTGGGAGTTCTTC | CASSYSGSWEFF
TRBJ1-5 | TRBV6-1 | . | . | TGTGCCAGCAGTGAAAGCCGGAGGCAGCATTTT | CASSESRRQHF
TRBJ2-7 | TRBV5-5 | . | TRBD1 | TGTGCCAGCAGCCCAGGACAGGTCTCCTACGAGCAGTACTTC | CASSPGQVSYEQYF
TRBJ2-1 | TRBV7-2 | . | . | TGTGCCAGCAGTTCTAGGGGGGGCAATGAGCAGTTCTTC | CASSSRGGNEQFF
TRBJ1-1 | TRBV6-5 | . | . | TGTGCCAGCAGCCGCTCCGTGGGCATGAACACTGAAGCTTTCTTT | CASSRSVGMNTEAFF
TRBJ2-3 | TRBV29-1 | . | . | TGCAGCGTTGTGAGGTCCTACCGCACAGATACGCAGTATTTT | CSVVRSYRTDTQYF
TRBJ1-2 | TRBV7-8 | . | TRBD1 | TGTGCCAGCAGCCCCGGGGACAGGGGGAACTATGGCTACACCTTC | CASSPGDRGNYGYTF
TRBJ1-1 | TRBV6-4 | . | . | TGTGCCAGCAGTATAGAGATGCTGGAAGCTTTCTTT | CASSIEMLEAFF
TRBJ1-2 | TRBV4-3 | . | TRBD1 | TGCGCCAGCAGCCAAGATGGACAGGGGGCTCGTGGCTACACCTTC | CASSQDGQGARGYTF
TRBJ2-7 | TRBV4-3 | . | TRBD1 | TGCGCCAGCAGCCCGGGACAGGGCTTGGTTTACGAGCAGTACTTC | CASSPGQGLVYEQYF
TRBJ2-7 | TRBV13 | . | TRBD2 | TGTGCCAGCAGCTCCCAATCGACTAGCGGGTTCTCCTACGAGCAGTACTTC | CASSSQSTSGFSYEQYF
TRBJ2-5 | TRBV7-2 | . | . | TGTGCCAGCAGCCCCTCTAGTCAAGAGACCCAGTACTTC | CASSPSSQETQYF
TRBJ1-2 | TRBV18 | . | . | TGTGCCAGCTCACCATCCGTTACAGCAACTAACTATGGCTACACCTTC | CASSPSVTATNYGYTF
TRBJ2-5 | TRBV5-6 | . | TRBD2 | TGTGCCAGCAGCCCCGGGACTAGCGGGGGAAGACAAGAGACCCAGTACTTC | CASSPGTSGGRQETQYF
TRBJ1-1 | TRBV7-7 | . | . | TGTGCTAGCAGCCTGGACAGAAACACTGAAGCTTTCTTT | CASSLDRNTEAFF
TRBJ2-7 | TRBV30 | once | TRBD1 | TGTGCCTGGAGTCTAGGGGACAGAGGAACCTACGAGCAGTACTTC | CAWSLGDRGTYEQYF
TRBJ1-4 | TRBV5-1 | . | . | TGCGCCAGCAGCTTGGACGGAGGCAGCTCTTCATTTGCAACTAATGAAAAACTGTTTTTT | CASSLDGGSSSFATNEKLFF
TRBJ1-5 | TRBV21-1 | . | . | TGTGCCAGCAGCAAAAGGTATCGACAGTGTAATCAGCCCCAGCATTTT | CASSKRYRQCNQPQHF